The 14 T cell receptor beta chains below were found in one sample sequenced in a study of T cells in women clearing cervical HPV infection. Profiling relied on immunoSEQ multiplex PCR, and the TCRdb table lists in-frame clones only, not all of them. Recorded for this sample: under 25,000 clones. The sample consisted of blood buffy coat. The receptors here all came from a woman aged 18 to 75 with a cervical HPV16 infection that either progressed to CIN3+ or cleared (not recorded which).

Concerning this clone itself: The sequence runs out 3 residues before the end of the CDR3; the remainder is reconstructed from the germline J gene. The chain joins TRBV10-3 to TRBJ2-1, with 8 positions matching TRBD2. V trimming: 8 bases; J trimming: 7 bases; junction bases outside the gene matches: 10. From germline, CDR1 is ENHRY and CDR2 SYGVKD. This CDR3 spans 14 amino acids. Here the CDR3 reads CAIGSAGGSNEQFF. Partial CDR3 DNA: TGTGCCATCGGTTCGGCGGGGGGTTCTAATGAG.

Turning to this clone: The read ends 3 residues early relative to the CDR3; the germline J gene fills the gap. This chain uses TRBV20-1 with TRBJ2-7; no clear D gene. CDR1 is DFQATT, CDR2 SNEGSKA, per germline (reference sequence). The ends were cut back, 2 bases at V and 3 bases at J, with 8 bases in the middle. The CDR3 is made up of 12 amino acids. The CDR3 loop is CSARLQLYEQYF. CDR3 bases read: TGCAGTGCTAGACTTCAACTCTACGAG.

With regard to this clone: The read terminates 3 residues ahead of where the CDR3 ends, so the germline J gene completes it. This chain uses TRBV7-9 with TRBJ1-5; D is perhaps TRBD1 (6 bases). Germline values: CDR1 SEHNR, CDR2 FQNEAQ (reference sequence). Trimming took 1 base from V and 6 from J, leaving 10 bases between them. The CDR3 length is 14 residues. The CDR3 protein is CASSLEQGFQPQHF. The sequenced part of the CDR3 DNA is TGTGCCAGCAGCTTAGAACAGGGTTTTCAGCCC. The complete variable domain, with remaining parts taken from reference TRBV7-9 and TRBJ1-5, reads DTGVSQNPRHKITKRGQNVTFRCDPISEHNRLYWYRQTLGQGPEFLTYFQNEAQLEKSRLLSDRFSAERPKGSFSTLEIQRTEQGDSAMYLCASSLEQGFQPQHFGDGTRLSIL.

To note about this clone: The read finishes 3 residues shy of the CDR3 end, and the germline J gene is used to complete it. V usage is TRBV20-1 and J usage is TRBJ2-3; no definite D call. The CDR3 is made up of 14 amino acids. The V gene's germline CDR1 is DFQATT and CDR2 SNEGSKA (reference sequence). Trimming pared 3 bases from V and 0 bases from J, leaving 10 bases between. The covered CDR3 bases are TGCAGTGCTAGTCTTCAGACTAGCACAGATACG. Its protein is CSASLQTSTDT. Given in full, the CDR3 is CSASLQTSTDTQYF.

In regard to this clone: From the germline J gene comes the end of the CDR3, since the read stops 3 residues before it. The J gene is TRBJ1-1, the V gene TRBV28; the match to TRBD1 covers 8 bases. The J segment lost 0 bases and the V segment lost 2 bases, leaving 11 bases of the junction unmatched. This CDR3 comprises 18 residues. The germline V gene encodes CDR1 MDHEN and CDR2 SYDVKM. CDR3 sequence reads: CASSLSLGTGEMNTEAFF. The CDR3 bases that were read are TGTGCCAGCAGTTTAAGTTTGGGGACAGGCGAAATGAACACTGAA.

The DNA read from the CDR3 is TGTGCCAGCAGCCCCGACAGGGGGAATGAAAAA. Protein: CASSPDRGNEK. The CDR3 in its entirety is CASSPDRGNEKLFF. The chain recombines TRBV7-2 with TRBJ1-4; TRBD1 matches at 9 bases. The missing CDR3 end, 3 residues past where the read stops, is filled in from the germline J gene. This CDR3 has 14 residues. The V segment lost 5 bases and the J segment 5 bases; nucleotides outside the gene matches: 3. The germline V gene has CDR1 SGHTA and CDR2 FQGNSA.

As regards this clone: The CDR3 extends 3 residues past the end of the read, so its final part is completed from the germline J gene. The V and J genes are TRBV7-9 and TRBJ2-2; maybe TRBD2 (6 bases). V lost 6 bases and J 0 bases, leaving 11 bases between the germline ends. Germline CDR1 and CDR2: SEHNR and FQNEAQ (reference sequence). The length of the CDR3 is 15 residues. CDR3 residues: CASRGGPSNTGELFF. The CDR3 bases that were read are TGTGCCAGCAGGGGGGGACCATCGAACACCGGGGAG.

Incomplete CDR3 DNA: TGTGCCAGCAGCTCGGGACTAGCCGCAGATACG. It codes for CASSSGLAADT. The CDR3 reads in full as CASSSGLAADTQYF. V is TRBV11-3 and J is TRBJ2-3; TRBD2 matches 9 bases. The CDR3 end is not reached by the read, which stops 3 residues before it; the germline J gene fills it in. Germline V gene lookup returns CDR1 SGHNT and CDR2 YENEEA. After removal of 4 bases from V and 4 bases from J, the junction contained 3 bases not matched to a gene. This CDR3 region has 14 residues.

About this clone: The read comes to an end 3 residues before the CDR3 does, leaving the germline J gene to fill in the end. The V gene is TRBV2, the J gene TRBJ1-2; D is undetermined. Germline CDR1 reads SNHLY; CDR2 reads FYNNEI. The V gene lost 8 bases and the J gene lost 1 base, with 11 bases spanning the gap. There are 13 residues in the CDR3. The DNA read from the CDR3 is TGTGCCAGCTCCAACAGAGTTAACTATGGC. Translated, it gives CASSNRVNYG. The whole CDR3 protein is CASSNRVNYGYTF.

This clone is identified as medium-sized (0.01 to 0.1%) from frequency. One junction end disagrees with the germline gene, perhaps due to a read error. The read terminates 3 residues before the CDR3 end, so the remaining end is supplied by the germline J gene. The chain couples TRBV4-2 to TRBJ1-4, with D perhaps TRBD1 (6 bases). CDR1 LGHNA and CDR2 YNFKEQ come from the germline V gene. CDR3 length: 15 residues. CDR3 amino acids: CASSPLGQGNEKLFF. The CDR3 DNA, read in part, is TGCGCCAGCAGCCCGCTGGGGCAGGGGAATGAAAAA.

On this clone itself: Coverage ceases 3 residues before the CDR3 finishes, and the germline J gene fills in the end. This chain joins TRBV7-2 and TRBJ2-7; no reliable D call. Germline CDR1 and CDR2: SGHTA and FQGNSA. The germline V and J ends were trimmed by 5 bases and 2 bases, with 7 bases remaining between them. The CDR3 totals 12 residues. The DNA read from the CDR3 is TGTGCCAGCAGCGAGCCTCCCTACGAG. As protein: CASSEPPYE. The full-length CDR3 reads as CASSEPPYEQYF. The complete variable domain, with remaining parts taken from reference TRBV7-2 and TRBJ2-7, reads GAGVSQSPSNKVTEKGKDVELRCDPISGHTALYWYRQSLGQGLEFLIYFQGNSAPDKSGLPSDRFSAERTGGSVSTLTIQRTQQEDSAVYLCASSEPPYEQYFGPGTRLTVT.

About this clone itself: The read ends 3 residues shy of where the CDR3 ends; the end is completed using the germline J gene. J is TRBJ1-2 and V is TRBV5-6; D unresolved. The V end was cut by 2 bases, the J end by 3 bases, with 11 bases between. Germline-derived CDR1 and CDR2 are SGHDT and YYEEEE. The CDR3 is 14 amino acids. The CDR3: CASSFVPGDYGYTF. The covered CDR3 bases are TGTGCCAGCAGCTTCGTCCCGGGTGACTATGGC.

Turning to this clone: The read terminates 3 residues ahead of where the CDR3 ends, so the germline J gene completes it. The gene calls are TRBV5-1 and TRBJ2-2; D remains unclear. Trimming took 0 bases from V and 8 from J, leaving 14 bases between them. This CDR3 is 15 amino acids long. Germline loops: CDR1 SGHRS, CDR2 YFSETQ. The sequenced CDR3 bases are TGCGCCAGCAGCTTGGAGGAGCCCAGCGAGGGGGAG. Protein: CASSLEEPSEGE. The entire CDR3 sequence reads CASSLEEPSEGELFF.

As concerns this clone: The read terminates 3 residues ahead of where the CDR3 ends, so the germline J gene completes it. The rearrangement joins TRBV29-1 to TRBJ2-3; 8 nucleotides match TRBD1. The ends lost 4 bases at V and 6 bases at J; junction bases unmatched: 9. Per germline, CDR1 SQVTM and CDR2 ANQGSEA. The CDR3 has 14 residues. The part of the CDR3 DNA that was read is TGCAGCGTTGTACGACAGGGGAAGGTGGATACG. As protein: CSVVRQGKVDT. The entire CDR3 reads CSVVRQGKVDTQYF.